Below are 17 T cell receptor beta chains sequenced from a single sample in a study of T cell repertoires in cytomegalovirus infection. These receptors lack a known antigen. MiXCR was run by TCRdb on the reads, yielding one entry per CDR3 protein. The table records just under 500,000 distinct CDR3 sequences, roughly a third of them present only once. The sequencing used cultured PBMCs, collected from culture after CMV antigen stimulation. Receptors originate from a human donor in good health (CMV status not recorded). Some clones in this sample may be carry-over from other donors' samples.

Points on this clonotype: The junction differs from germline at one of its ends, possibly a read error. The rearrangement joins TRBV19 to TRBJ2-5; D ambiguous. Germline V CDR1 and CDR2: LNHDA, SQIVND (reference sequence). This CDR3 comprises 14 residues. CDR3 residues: CAGSSPASQETQYF. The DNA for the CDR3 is TGTGCCGGTAGTAGCCCAGCGAGCCAAGAGACCCAGTACTTC.

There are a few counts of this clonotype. CDR3 DNA sequence: TGCAGTGCTAGGGGGGTTAGTAGCTCCTACAATGAGCAGTTCTTC. It codes for CSARGVSSSYNEQFF. This chain uses TRBV20-1 with TRBJ2-1, with D perhaps TRBD1 or TRBD2 (5 bases each). The germline V gene has CDR1 DFQATT and CDR2 SNEGSKA (reference sequence). Trimming left V 3 bases short and J 0 bases short, with 12 bases between. The CDR3 length is 15 residues.

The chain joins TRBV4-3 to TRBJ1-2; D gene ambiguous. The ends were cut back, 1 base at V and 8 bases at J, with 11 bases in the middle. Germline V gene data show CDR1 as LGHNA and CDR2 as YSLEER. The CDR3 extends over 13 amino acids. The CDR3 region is CASSQVGVFGYTF. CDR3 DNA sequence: TGCGCCAGCAGCCAAGTCGGGGTCTTCGGCTACACCTTC.

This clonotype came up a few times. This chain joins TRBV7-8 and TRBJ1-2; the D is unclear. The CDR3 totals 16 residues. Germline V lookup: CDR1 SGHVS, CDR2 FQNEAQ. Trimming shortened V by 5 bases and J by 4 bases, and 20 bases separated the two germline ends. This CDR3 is CASSLRVPRIGYGYTF. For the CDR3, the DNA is TGTGCCAGCAGCCTCCGGGTCCCCCGTATAGGCTATGGCTACACCTTC.

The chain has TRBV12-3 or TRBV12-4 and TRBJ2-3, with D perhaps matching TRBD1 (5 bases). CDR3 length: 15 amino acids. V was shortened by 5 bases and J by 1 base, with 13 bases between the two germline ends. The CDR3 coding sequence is TGTGCCAGCAGTCCGATTCTAGGGGGCACAGATACGCAGTATTTT. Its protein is CASSPILGGTDTQYF.

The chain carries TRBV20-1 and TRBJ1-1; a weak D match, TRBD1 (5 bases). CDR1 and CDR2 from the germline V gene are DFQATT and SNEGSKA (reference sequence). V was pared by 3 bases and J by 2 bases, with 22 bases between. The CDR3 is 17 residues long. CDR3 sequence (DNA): TGCAGTGCTAGGGACGGGCGGGACCGGGGACTCAACACTGAAGCTTTCTTT. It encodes CSARDGRDRGLNTEAFF.

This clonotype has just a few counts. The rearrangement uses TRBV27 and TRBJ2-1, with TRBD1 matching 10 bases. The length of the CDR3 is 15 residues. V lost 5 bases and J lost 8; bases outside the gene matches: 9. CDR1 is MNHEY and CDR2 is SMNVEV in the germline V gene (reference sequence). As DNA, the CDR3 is TGTGCCAGCAGTGGAGCCGGGACAGGGGTGGATGAGCAGTTCTTC. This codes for CASSGAGTGVDEQFF.

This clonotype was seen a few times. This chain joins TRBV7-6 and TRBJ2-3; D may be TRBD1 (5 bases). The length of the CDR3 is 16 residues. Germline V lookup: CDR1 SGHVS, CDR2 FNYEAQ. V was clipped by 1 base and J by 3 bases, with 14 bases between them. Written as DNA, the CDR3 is TGTGCCAGCAGCTTAGGGGGCAGCGTTGGGACAGATACGCAGTATTTT. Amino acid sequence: CASSLGGSVGTDTQYF.

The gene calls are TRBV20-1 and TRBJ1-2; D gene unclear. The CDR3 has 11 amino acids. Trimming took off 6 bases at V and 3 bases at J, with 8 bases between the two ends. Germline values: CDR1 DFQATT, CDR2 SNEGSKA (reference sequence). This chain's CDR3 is CSAREDYGYTF. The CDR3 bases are TGCAGTGCCCGGGAGGACTATGGCTACACCTTC.

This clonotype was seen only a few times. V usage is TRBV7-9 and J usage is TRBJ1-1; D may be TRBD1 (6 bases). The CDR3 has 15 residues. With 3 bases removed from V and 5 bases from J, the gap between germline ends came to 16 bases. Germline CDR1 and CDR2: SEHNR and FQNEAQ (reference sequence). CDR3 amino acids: CASSFLGGRRTEAFF. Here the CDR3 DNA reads TGTGCCAGCAGCTTCCTTGGGGGCAGACGTACTGAAGCTTTCTTT.

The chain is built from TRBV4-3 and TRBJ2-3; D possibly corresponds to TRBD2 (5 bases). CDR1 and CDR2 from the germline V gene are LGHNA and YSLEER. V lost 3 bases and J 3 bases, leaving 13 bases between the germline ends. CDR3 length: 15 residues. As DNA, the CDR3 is TGCGCCAGCAGCCAGGAGGCTTCGAGGACAGATACGCAGTATTTT. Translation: CASSQEASRTDTQYF.

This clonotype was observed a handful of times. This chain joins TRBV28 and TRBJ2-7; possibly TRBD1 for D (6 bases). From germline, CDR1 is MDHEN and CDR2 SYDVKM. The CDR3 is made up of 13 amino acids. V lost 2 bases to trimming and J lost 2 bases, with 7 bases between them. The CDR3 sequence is CASSLGTPYEQYF. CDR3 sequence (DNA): TGTGCCAGCAGTTTAGGGACACCCTACGAGCAGTACTTC. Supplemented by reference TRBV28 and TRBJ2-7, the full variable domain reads DVKVTQSSRYLVKRTGEKVFLECVQDMDHENMFWYRQDPGLGLRLIYFSYDVKMKEKGDIPEGYSVSREKKERFSLILESASTNQTSMYLCASSLGTPYEQYFGPGTRLTVT.

The CDR3 is CASSQDRGQPVHEQYF. The CDR3 bases are TGCGCCAGCAGCCAAGATAGGGGCCAACCGGTCCACGAGCAGTACTTC. V gene TRBV4-3 combines with J gene TRBJ2-7, with D perhaps TRBD1 (5 bases). V lost 0 bases, J lost 5 bases, and 17 bases lay in between. CDR3 length: 16 residues. Germline CDR1 and CDR2: LGHNA and YSLEER.

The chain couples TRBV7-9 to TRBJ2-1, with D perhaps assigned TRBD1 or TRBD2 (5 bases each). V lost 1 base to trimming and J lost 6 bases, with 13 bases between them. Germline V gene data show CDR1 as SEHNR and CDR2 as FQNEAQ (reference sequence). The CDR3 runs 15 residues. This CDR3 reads CASSLVGGAGNEQFF. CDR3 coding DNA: TGTGCCAGCAGCTTAGTTGGTGGGGCGGGCAATGAGCAGTTCTTC.

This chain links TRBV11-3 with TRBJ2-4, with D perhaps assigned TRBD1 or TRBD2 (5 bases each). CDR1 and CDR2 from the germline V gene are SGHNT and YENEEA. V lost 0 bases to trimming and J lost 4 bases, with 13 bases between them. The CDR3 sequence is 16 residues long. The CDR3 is CASSLDALWGKNIQYF. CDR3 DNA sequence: TGTGCCAGCAGCTTAGATGCTCTTTGGGGGAAAAACATTCAGTACTTC.

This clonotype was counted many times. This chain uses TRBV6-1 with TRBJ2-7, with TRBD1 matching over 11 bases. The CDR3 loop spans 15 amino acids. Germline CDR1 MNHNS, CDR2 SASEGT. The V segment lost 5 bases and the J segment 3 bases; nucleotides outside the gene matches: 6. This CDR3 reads CASSSSGTGGYEQYF. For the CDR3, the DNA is TGTGCCAGCAGTTCGTCCGGGACAGGGGGCTACGAGCAGTACTTC.

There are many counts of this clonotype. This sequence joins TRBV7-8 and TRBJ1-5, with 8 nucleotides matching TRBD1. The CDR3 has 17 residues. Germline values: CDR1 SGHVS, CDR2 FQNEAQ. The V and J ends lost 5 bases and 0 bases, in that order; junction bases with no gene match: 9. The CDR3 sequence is CASSNRGDRYSNQPQHF. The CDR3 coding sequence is TGTGCCAGCAGCAACAGAGGGGACAGGTATAGCAATCAGCCCCAGCATTTT.